The 10 T cell receptor beta chains listed next were all sequenced from one sample in a study of cytomegalovirus exposure and HLA in healthy donors (dated by TCRdb to between 2016 and 2019). Library creation used the immunoSEQ multiplex PCR assay. The multiplex PCR relied on a mix of 60 forward primers for TCR Vbeta segments and 13 reverse primers for TCR Jbeta segments. TCRdb holds this immuneACCESS table with in-frame rearrangements only. Some clones are missing; in checked studies, unresolved V genes explain under half, and the rest has no known cause. For this sample the table gives about 130,000 clones, of which almost 85% were detected only once. Together, the top ten hold about 2.9% of the sample. The sample consisted of PBMCs. All receptors derive from a boy aged 2 to 9 in good health and CMV-seronegative.

This sequence joins TRBV19 and TRBJ1-6; unclear D gene. Deletions cut 7 bases from V and 0 bases from J, with 10 bases between. The CDR3 spans 15 residues. Germline assignment: CDR1 LNHDA and CDR2 SQIVND (reference sequence). DNA of the CDR3: TGTGCCAGTAATGCGGTGAGCTCCTATAATTCACCCCTCCACTTT. Translating gives CASNAVSSYNSPLHF. Together with reference TRBV19 and TRBJ1-6, the CDR3 gives the full variable domain: DGGITQSPKYLFRKEGQNVTLSCEQNLNHDAMYWYRQDPGQGLRLIYYSQIVNDFQKGDIAEGYSVSREKKESFPLTVTSAQKNPTAFYLCASNAVSSYNSPLHFGNGTRLTVT.

This chain links TRBV5-1 with TRBJ1-2; 7 bases agree with TRBD1. Germline V gene sequence: CDR1 SGHRS, CDR2 YFSETQ. With V trimmed by 3 bases and J by 4 bases, 6 bases remained unmatched. This CDR3 region has 14 residues. Here the CDR3 reads CASSYQGEIYGYTF. The CDR3 DNA sequence: TGCGCCAGCAGCTACCAGGGGGAGATCTATGGCTACACCTTC.

This clone was counted a single time. The chain links TRBV4-3 to TRBJ2-5; 8 nucleotides line up with TRBD1. The CDR3 is 20 residues long. The germline CDR1 and CDR2 sequences are LGHNA and YSLEER. Trimming at V came to 0 bases and at J to 4 bases, leaving 19 bases not matched to a gene. The CDR3 region is CASSQDLGGRGQGFGETQYF. The DNA of the CDR3 is TGCGCCAGCAGCCAAGATCTAGGGGGCAGGGGGCAAGGTTTCGGAGAGACCCAGTACTTC.

V gene TRBV4-1 combines with J gene TRBJ2-3; 8 bases are a match to TRBD2. After removal of 0 bases from V and 1 base from J, the junction contained 6 bases not matched to a gene. Germline CDR1 and CDR2: MGHRA and YSYEKL. CDR3 length: 17 residues. The DNA of the CDR3 is TGCGCCAGCAGCCAAGAAGTCGGGAGGGAGGGCACAGATACGCAGTATTTT. Encoded protein: CASSQEVGREGTDTQYF.

This chain links TRBV11-1 with TRBJ2-1; 7 bases align to TRBD2. V lost 1 base to trimming and J lost 0 bases; unmatched junction nucleotides: 9. Germline V gene lookup returns CDR1 SGHAT and CDR2 FQDESV (reference sequence). CDR3 size: 18 residues. The CDR3 loop reads CASSLGDQAGSSYNEQFF. DNA of the CDR3: TGTGCCAGCAGCTTAGGAGACCAAGCGGGGAGCTCCTACAATGAGCAGTTCTTC. Using reference TRBV11-1 and TRBJ2-1 for the parts outside the CDR3, the full variable domain is EAEVAQSPRYKITEKSQAVAFWCDPISGHATLYWYRQILGQGPELLVQFQDESVVDDSQLPKDRFSAERLKGVDSTLKIQPAELGDSAMYLCASSLGDQAGSSYNEQFFGPGTRLTVL.

The V gene is TRBV7-9, the J gene TRBJ2-7, with 7 bases aligning to TRBD1. This CDR3 has 14 amino acids. V lost 4 bases to trimming and J lost 2 bases; unmatched junction nucleotides: 5. CDR1 is SEHNR and CDR2 is FQNEAQ in the germline V gene (reference sequence). CDR3: CASSYGTAPYEQYF. In DNA, the CDR3 is TGTGCCAGCAGCTACGGGACAGCCCCCTACGAGCAGTACTTC.

This chain connects TRBV13 to TRBJ2-3; TRBD2 agrees at 15 bases. J gave up 0 bases and V 8 bases, and 9 bases lay outside the gene matches. The germline V gene has CDR1 PRHDT and CDR2 FYEKMQ (reference sequence). The CDR3 is 18 amino acids. The CDR3 coding sequence is TGTGCCAGCCTGCGGACTAGCGGGGGGGCCACTAGCACAGATACGCAGTATTTT. Translated: CASLRTSGGATSTDTQYF.

The chain joins TRBV13 to TRBJ1-6; D call uncertain. The CDR3 consists of 15 residues. The germline CDR1 and CDR2 sequences are PRHDT and FYEKMQ (reference sequence). Trimming shortened V by 3 bases and J by 3 bases, and 9 bases separated the two germline ends. The CDR3: CASSLRGYYNSPLHF. CDR3 DNA: TGTGCCAGCAGCTTGCGGGGATACTATAATTCACCCCTCCACTTT. Full variable domain (outside the CDR3, taken from reference TRBV13 and TRBJ1-6): AAGVIQSPRHLIKEKRETATLKCYPIPRHDTVYWYQQGPGQDPQFLISFYEKMQSDKGSIPDRFSAQQFSDYHSELNMSSLELGDSALYFCASSLRGYYNSPLHFGNGTRLTVT.

The rearrangement joins TRBV7-8 to TRBJ2-3; D gene ambiguous. In germline, CDR1 is SGHVS, CDR2 FQNEAQ. The CDR3 is 14 residues long. The ends were cut back, 5 bases at V and 3 bases at J, with 12 bases in the middle. CDR3 sequence: CASSPASGTDTQYF. The CDR3, as DNA: TGTGCCAGCAGCCCTGCTAGTGGGACAGATACGCAGTATTTT.

The chain carries TRBV6-1 and TRBJ2-3; 11 bases agree with TRBD2. From germline, CDR1 is MNHNS and CDR2 SASEGT. The CDR3 has 17 residues. V gave up 4 bases and J gave up 3 bases; unmatched junction bases: 9. In DNA form, the CDR3 reads TGTGCCAGCAGTGGAAATTTAGCGGGGGGGGGAACAGATACGCAGTATTTT. It translates to CASSGNLAGGGTDTQYF.